This T cell receptor (beta chain) was recorded in a study of T cells after yellow fever vaccination. In this sample, this clonotype turned up a few times. The antigen is undetermined. It was through 5'RACE template switching that TCR cDNA was made, with a universal primer site and UMIs added. In TCRdb, the 5' RACE reads were re-called with MiXCR into one record per CDR3 protein. The sample includes just over 300,000 distinct CDR3 sequences, around 4% of them seen just once. Germline V gene lookup returns CDR1 SGHRS and CDR2 YFSETQ. The CDR3 totals 13 residues. V was shortened by 4 bases and J by 7 bases, with 9 bases between the two germline ends. Study conclusions and caveats: Abundant contaminating clonotypes from the bulk population could appear in FACS-sorted repertoires. The appearance of a small share of clonotypes in both CD4 and CD8 compartments was observed. Post-booster repertoires again held most primary-vaccination clones (96% CD4, roughly 88% CD8).

The sample here was PBMCs, taken on the day of the yellow fever booster vaccination. This TCR derives from a man younger than 30 who received the YFV17D yellow fever vaccine. The chain couples TRBV5-1 to TRBJ1-6; D is perhaps TRBD1 (6 bases). For the CDR3, the DNA is TGCGCCAGCAGCCCGGACAGAAATTCACCCCTCCACTTT. Protein: CASSPDRNSPLHF.